A selection of T cell receptor beta chains follows, all from one sample in a study of T-cell reconstitution after alpha-beta-depleted transplantation in children. TCRdb independently ran MiXCR on the PCR reads; one entry per CDR3 protein. The data hold about 980,000 distinct CDR3 sequences, with about 29% observed a single time. The source was PBMCs, mostly from graft donor cells, collected 360 days after TCRalphabeta/CD19-depleted stem cell transplant. The receptors shown here come from a boy in the first two years of life who had a stem cell transplant for SCID, so the T cells may come from the graft donor. The CDR3 runs from the conserved cysteine through the conserved F or W. A D gene is named only where the DNA matches it firmly. Size tells how often a clone was seen (once, few, many) or the class of an expanded clone, and some rows leave it out.

>TRBJ2-3|few|TRBV12-3/TRBV12-4|.
CASNAQQGDTQYF
TGTGCCAGCAATGCACAGCAGGGAGATACGCAGTATTTT
>TRBJ2-5|few|TRBV9|.
CASSVDGTQETQYF
TGTGCCAGCAGCGTAGACGGAACACAAGAGACCCAGTACTTC
>TRBJ1-6|few|TRBV6-1|.
CASSEVSRGLPLHF
TGTGCCAGCAGTGAAGTCTCCCGCGGCTTACCCCTCCACTTT
>TRBJ2-3|few|TRBV28|.
CASSSRRTDTQYF
TGTGCCAGCAGTTCCAGACGCACAGATACGCAGTATTTT
>TRBJ1-1|few|TRBV5-1|.
CASSFRYGKADTEAFF
TGCGCCAGCAGCTTCCGTTACGGTAAGGCGGACACTGAAGCTTTCTTT
>TRBJ2-2|.|TRBV4-2|.
CASSQEAASRTGELFF
TGTGCCAGCAGCCAAGAAGCGGCCTCGCGGACCGGGGAGCTGTTTTTT
>TRBJ1-5|.|TRBV20-1|.
CSARGGGDSNQPQHF
TGCAGTGCTAGAGGGGGAGGTGATAGCAATCAGCCCCAGCATTTT
>TRBJ2-3|few|TRBV2|.
CARQGGAPTDTQYF
TGTGCCAGACAAGGGGGGGCCCCTACAGATACGCAGTATTTT
>TRBJ2-3|.|TRBV12-3/TRBV12-4|TRBD2
CASSLRLAGGADTQYF
TGTGCCAGCAGTCTCAGACTAGCGGGGGGGGCAGATACGCAGTATTTT
>TRBJ2-3|.|TRBV6-5|TRBD1
CAASQGTDTQYF
TGTGCCGCTTCACAGGGGACAGATACGCAGTATTTT
>TRBJ2-1|few|TRBV20-1|.
CSATPGIAYNEQFF
TGCAGTGCTACTCCGGGGATCGCCTACAATGAGCAGTTCTTC
>TRBJ1-1|.|TRBV6-1|.
CASSPRQVLSREAFF
TGTGCCAGCAGCCCTCGACAGGTCTTAAGCCGAGAAGCTTTCTTT
>TRBJ1-1|.|TRBV6-1|.
CASSMTETNTEAFF
TGTGCCAGCAGTATGACAGAGACTAACACTGAAGCTTTCTTT
>TRBJ2-3|.|TRBV20-1|.
CSARDPRGGTDTQYF
TGCAGTGCTAGAGATCCTAGGGGTGGCACAGATACGCAGTATTTT
>TRBJ2-5|.|TRBV24-1|.
CATSDLLAETQYF
TGTGCCACCAGTGATCTCCTAGCGGAGACCCAGTACTTC
>TRBJ2-7|few|TRBV5-4|TRBD1
CASSLAGQVGEQYF
TGTGCCAGCAGCTTGGCAGGACAGGTGGGCGAGCAGTACTTC
>TRBJ2-7|few|TRBV13|.
CASSLAGASSYEQYF
TGTGCCAGCAGCTTAGCGGGGGCCAGCTCCTACGAGCAGTACTTC
>TRBJ2-3|few|TRBV29-1|.
CSVVDRPAVDTQYF
TGCAGCGTTGTAGACAGACCCGCGGTAGATACGCAGTATTTT
>TRBJ2-7|few|TRBV4-2|.
CASSLRGETYEQYF
TGTGCCAGCAGCCTGAGGGGCGAGACGTACGAGCAGTACTTC
>TRBJ2-6|few|TRBV4-1|.
CASSPGQKISGANVLTF
TGCGCCAGCAGCCCCGGACAGAAGATCTCTGGGGCCAACGTCCTGACTTTC
>TRBJ2-3|.|TRBV6-1|.
CASSDPMDSLKATDTQYF
TGTGCCAGCAGTGACCCAATGGACAGCCTAAAGGCCACAGATACGCAGTATTTT
>TRBJ2-7|few|TRBV15|.
CATSRDAGRSYEQYF
TGTGCCACCAGCAGAGATGCGGGACGCTCCTACGAGCAGTACTTC
>TRBJ2-3|.|TRBV18|.
CASSPSSAGRGGGRGDTQYF
TGTGCCAGCTCACCCTCTTCAGCGGGAAGAGGGGGCGGACGTGGAGATACGCAGTATTTT
>TRBJ2-5|.|TRBV18|.
CASSPLQQTQETQYF
TGTGCCAGCTCACCACTCCAGCAGACACAAGAGACCCAGTACTTC
>TRBJ1-4|.|TRBV15|.
CATSRDRGYNEKLFF
TGTGCCACCAGCAGAGATCGTGGTTATAATGAAAAACTGTTTTTT
>TRBJ2-2|.|TRBV12-3/TRBV12-4|.
CASSFRGGVPINTGELFF
TGTGCCAGCAGTTTTAGGGGGGGAGTTCCCATAAACACCGGGGAGCTGTTTTTT
>TRBJ2-5|few|TRBV4-2|.
CASSQPIVGEETQYF
TGTGCCAGCAGCCAACCCATAGTTGGTGAAGAGACCCAGTACTTC
>TRBJ2-3|many|TRBV9|.
CASSVGPRITDTQYF
TGTGCCAGCAGCGTCGGGCCCCGCATCACAGATACGCAGTATTTT
>TRBJ2-1|.|TRBV24-1|TRBD1
CATSAKNRGAYNEQFF
TGTGCCACCAGTGCCAAGAACAGGGGGGCCTACAATGAGCAGTTCTTC
>TRBJ2-1|.|TRBV24-1|TRBD1
CATSMDRGLYNEQFF
TGTGCCACCAGTATGGACAGGGGCCTATACAATGAGCAGTTCTTC
>TRBJ2-5|.|TRBV29-1|.
CSIRDHITQETQYF
TGCAGCATCCGGGATCACATCACCCAAGAGACCCAGTACTTC
>TRBJ2-1|few|TRBV24-1|TRBD1
CATSDSKRQGDNEQFF
TGTGCCACCAGTGATTCCAAACGACAGGGCGACAATGAGCAGTTCTTC
>TRBJ1-1|.|TRBV3-1|.
CASSLGRWAGTEAFF
TGTGCCAGCAGCCTCGGTCGGTGGGCGGGCACTGAAGCTTTCTTT
>TRBJ2-3|few|TRBV27|.
CASSYQSATDTQYF
TGTGCCAGCAGTTATCAGAGCGCGACAGATACGCAGTATTTT
>TRBJ2-7|.|TRBV10-2|TRBD2
CASSVGTSGFSSSYEQYF
TGCGCCAGCAGTGTGGGGACTAGCGGTTTCTCAAGCTCCTACGAGCAGTACTTC
>TRBJ2-7|few|TRBV7-9|TRBD1
CASISLDRGSYEQYF
TGTGCCAGCATCTCTTTAGACAGGGGATCCTACGAGCAGTACTTC
>TRBJ2-3|.|TRBV6-5|.
CASSNRHREGTDTQYF
TGTGCCAGCAGTAACAGACATAGGGAAGGAACAGATACGCAGTATTTT
>TRBJ2-5|once|TRBV5-5|.
CASSLYSSVRETQYF
TGTGCCAGCAGCTTGTACAGCTCTGTAAGGGAGACCCAGTACTTC
>TRBJ2-5|.|TRBV20-1|TRBD2
CSFREGFRETQYF
TGCAGCTTTAGGGAGGGGTTCCGGGAGACCCAGTACTTC
>TRBJ2-5|few|TRBV5-1|TRBD2
CASSLGLAGALETQYF
TGCGCCAGCAGCCTCGGACTAGCGGGGGCTCTAGAGACCCAGTACTTC
>TRBJ2-7|once|TRBV4-1|.
CASSQDTSGDYEQYF
TGCGCCAGCAGCCAAGATACTTCCGGGGACTACGAGCAGTACTTC
>TRBJ1-4|few|TRBV18|.
CASSPSSGWANEKLFF
TGTGCCAGCTCACCGTCTTCAGGGTGGGCTAATGAAAAACTGTTTTTT
>TRBJ2-5|.|TRBV20-1|.
CCARKTRAPFRRGHAGETQYF
TGCTGTGCTAGAAAAACTAGAGCCCCCTTTCGGAGAGGTCATGCAGGGGAGACCCAGTACTTC
>TRBJ2-6|.|TRBV11-2|.
CASSTPRRDSGANVLTF
TGTGCCAGCAGCACGCCGAGGAGGGACTCTGGGGCCAACGTCCTGACTTTC
>TRBJ2-3|few|TRBV20-1|TRBD2
CSALTSGGAHTQYF
TGCAGTGCCCTGACTAGCGGGGGGGCCCATACGCAGTATTTT
>TRBJ1-6|.|TRBV29-1|.
CSVATAGPNSPLHF
TGCAGCGTGGCCACGGCAGGGCCCAATTCACCCCTCCACTTT
>TRBJ2-7|few|TRBV4-2|.
CASSPEGLQVYGQYF
TGTGCCAGCAGCCCAGAGGGGCTACAGGTTTACGGGCAGTACTTC
>TRBJ2-3|many|TRBV12-3/TRBV12-4|.
CASSFAGKGADTQYF
TGTGCCAGCAGTTTCGCAGGGAAGGGTGCAGATACGCAGTATTTT
>TRBJ2-5|once|TRBV12-3/TRBV12-4|TRBD2
CASGAGEETQYF
TGTGCCAGCGGGGCGGGGGAGGAGACCCAGTACTTC
>TRBJ2-1|few|TRBV4-1|.
CASSQFVPDEQFF
TGCGCCAGCAGCCAATTTGTACCGGATGAGCAGTTCTTC
>TRBJ2-3|few|TRBV29-1|.
CSVESSGTDTQYF
TGCAGCGTTGAGTCCAGCGGCACAGATACGCAGTATTTT
>TRBJ2-7|few|TRBV20-1|.
CSARGRLNYEQYF
TGCAGTGCTAGGGGGCGCCTCAACTACGAGCAGTACTTC
>TRBJ2-3|.|TRBV12-5|TRBD1
CASGLSPTGSNLDTQYF
TGTGCTAGTGGTTTGTCCCCGACAGGGAGTAATCTAGATACGCAGTATTTT
>TRBJ2-5|.|TRBV4-1|.
CASSQGAPGRETQYF
TGCGCCAGCAGCCAAGGGGCACCTGGGAGGGAGACCCAGTACTTC
>TRBJ2-2|few|TRBV6-1|TRBD2
CASSRRTSGGYTGELFF
TGTGCCAGCAGTCGCCGGACTAGCGGGGGATACACCGGGGAGCTGTTTTTT
>TRBJ2-1|few|TRBV5-5|TRBD1
CASSRLTGADNEQFF
TGTGCCAGCAGCCGATTGACAGGGGCAGACAATGAGCAGTTCTTC
>TRBJ2-1|.|TRBV4-1|.
CASSQARIFYEQFF
TGCGCCAGCAGCCAAGCCAGGATATTCTATGAGCAGTTCTTC